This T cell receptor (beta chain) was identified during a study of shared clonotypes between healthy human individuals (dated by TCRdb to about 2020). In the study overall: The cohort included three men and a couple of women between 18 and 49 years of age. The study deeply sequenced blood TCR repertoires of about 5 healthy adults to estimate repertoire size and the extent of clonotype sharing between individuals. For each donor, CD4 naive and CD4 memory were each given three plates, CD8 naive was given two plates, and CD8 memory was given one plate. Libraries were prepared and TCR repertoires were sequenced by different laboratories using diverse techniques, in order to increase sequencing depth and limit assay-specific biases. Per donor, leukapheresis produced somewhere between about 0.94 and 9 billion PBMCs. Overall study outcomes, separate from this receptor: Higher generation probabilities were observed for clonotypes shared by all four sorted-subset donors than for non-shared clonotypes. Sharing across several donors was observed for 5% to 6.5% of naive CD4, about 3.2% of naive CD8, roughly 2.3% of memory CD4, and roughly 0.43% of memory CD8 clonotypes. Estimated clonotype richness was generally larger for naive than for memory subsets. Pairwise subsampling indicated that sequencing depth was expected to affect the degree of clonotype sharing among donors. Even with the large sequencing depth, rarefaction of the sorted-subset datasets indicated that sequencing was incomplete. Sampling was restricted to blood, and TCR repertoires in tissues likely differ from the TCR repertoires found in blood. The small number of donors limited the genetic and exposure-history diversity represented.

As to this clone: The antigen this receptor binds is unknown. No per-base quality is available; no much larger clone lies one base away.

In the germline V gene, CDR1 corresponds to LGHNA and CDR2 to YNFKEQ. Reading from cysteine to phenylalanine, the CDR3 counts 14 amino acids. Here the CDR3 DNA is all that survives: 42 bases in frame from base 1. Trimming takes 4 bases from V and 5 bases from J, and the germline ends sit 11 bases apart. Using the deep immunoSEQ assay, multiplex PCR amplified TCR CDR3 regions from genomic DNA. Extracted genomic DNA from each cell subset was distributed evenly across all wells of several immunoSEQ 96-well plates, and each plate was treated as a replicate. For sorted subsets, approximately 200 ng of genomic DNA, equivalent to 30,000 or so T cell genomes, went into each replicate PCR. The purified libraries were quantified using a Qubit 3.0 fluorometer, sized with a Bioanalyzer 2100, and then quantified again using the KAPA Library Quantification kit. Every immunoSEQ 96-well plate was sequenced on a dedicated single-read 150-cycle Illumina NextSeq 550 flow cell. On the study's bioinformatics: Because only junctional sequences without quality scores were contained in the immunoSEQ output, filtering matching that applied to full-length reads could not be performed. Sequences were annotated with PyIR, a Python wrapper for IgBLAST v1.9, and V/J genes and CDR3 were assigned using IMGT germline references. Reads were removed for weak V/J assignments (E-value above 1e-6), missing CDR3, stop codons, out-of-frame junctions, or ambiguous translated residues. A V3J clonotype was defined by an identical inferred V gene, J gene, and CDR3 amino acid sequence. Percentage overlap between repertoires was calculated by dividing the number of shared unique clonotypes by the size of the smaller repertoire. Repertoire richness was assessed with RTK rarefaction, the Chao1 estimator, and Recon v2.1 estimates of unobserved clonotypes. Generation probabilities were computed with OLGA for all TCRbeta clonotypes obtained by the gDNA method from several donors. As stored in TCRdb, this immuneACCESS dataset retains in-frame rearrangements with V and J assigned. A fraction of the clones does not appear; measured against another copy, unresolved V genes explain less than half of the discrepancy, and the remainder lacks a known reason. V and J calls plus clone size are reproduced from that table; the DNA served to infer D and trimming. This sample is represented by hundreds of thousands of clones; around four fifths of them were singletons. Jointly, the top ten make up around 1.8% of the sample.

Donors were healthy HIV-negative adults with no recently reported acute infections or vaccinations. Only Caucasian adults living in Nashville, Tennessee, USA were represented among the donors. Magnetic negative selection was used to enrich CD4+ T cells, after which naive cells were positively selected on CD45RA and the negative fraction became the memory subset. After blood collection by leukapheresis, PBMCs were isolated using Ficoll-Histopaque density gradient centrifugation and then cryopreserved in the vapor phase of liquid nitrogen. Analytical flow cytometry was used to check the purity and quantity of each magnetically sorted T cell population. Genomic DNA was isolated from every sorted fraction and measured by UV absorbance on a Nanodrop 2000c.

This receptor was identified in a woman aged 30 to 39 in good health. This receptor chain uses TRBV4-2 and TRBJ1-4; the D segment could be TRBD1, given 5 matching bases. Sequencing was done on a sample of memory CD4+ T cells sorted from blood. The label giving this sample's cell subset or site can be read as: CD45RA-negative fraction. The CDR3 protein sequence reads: CASSLGGTNEKLFF. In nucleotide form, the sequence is TGTGCCAGCAGCCTCGGGGGGACGAATGAAAAACTGTTTTTT.